These T cell receptor beta chains were read from a single sample in a study of cytomegalovirus exposure and HLA in healthy donors. Clones were sequenced by immunoSEQ multiplex PCR, and TCRdb holds only the in-frame ones, with some missing. The sample consists of over 85,000 clones, over 60% of them appearing once. Sequenced input: PBMCs. The receptor set was obtained from a woman aged 60-75 years in good health and CMV-seropositive. Each CDR3 is given with its conserved first and last residue.

CASSVTGTASYNEQFF	TRBV9	TRBJ2-1
CASSLYSGQGKDNEQFF	TRBV5-1	TRBJ2-1
CASGLASSGRALYEQFF	TRBV12-5	TRBJ2-1
CASSQISSSSYEQYF	TRBV4-1	TRBJ2-7
CASSRGEDYEQYF	TRBV5-1	TRBJ2-7
CASSRTGSEKLFF	TRBV28	TRBJ1-4
CASSYGIQNQPQHF	TRBV19	TRBJ1-5
CASSPGQGSTDTQYF	TRBV11-2	TRBJ2-3
CASSLRAYEQYF	TRBV7-8	TRBJ2-7
CASSPTPGQALYGYTF	TRBV9	TRBJ1-2
CASAELQAYSNQPQHF	TRBV19	TRBJ1-5
CASSPPGARGLSGELFF	TRBV18	TRBJ2-2
CAISESTGGTGELFF	TRBV10-3	TRBJ2-2
CASSLMSTGNTEAFF	TRBV11-2	TRBJ1-1
CASKTGYSYGYTF	TRBV28	TRBJ1-2
CASSIGTGTTSGQYF	TRBV19	TRBJ2-7
CASSERGGYNEQFF	TRBV6-4	TRBJ2-1
CASTKTTGLGSATEAFF	TRBV16	TRBJ1-1
CASGLETGVEQYF	TRBV12-5	TRBJ2-7
CASSEGTGGSYGYTF	TRBV6-1	TRBJ1-2
CASMGADRLVYEQYF	TRBV27	-
CASSKALKGQGPYEQYF	TRBV21-1	TRBJ2-7
CASGWVRGVTEAFF	TRBV7-9	TRBJ1-1
CASSQLNPGGRRVAGVDTQYF	TRBV23-1	TRBJ2-3
CASSFRGQAEAFF	TRBV11-1	TRBJ1-1
CASSYRTAQETQYF	TRBV6-6	TRBJ2-5
CASSYSSPPTRSQYF	TRBV6-5	TRBJ2-7
CASSTGLAGGEHNEQFF	TRBV19	TRBJ2-1
CASSPLGVSSGRSETQYF	TRBV28	TRBJ2-5
CASSVNRAVYNEQFF	TRBV9	TRBJ2-1
CASMTSGSGEQFF	TRBV5-1	TRBJ2-1
CASSLSSGETSYEQYF	TRBV27	TRBJ2-7
CASSLTGGGYNEQFF	TRBV7-2	TRBJ2-1
CASSYGGTASGNTIYF	TRBV6-6	TRBJ1-3
CASSLQGALYYEQYF	TRBV2	-
CASSRQGGQGYTF	TRBV2	TRBJ1-2
CALQGGGERGGELFF	TRBV2	TRBJ2-2
CASSVLSGSSYEQYF	TRBV9	TRBJ2-7
CASSLGRGIQPQHF	TRBV27	TRBJ1-5
CASSPDRRSGNTIYF	TRBV28	TRBJ1-3
CASSQYTGVANTGELFF	TRBV4-2	TRBJ2-2
CASSYLAGGGTDTQYF	TRBV6-6	TRBJ2-3